This T cell receptor beta chain was documented in a study of OX40 agonist ivuxolimab in advanced cancers. Findings and limits, study-wide: Dosing at 0.1 to 3.0 mg/kg was accompanied by clonal expansion of CD4+ and CD8+ blood T cells by week 6.

Measured with immunoSEQ multiplex PCR; TCRdb has only the in-frame clones, and not every one. Of about 110,000 clones in the sample, approximately 90% were seen once. Concerning this clone itself: Its antigen is undetermined.

The CDR3 extends over 16 amino acids. Per the germline V gene, CDR1 is SGHRS and CDR2 is YFSETQ. Deletions cut 4 bases from V and 3 bases from J, with 16 bases between. The sequence came from an adult with an advanced solid tumor such as melanoma, head and neck, liver or kidney cancer. The gene calls are TRBV5-1 and TRBJ1-4; D is possibly TRBD1 (6 bases). Here the sequenced sample was CD4+ or CD8+ T cells sorted from blood, taken in a trial of the OX40 agonist ivuxolimab. The CDR3 protein is CASSRILGGPNEKLFF. CDR3 coding DNA: TGCGCCAGCAGCCGGATCTTAGGGGGTCCTAATGAAAAACTGTTTTTT.